The source of this T cell receptor beta chain is a study of cytomegalovirus exposure and HLA in healthy donors (dated by TCRdb to 2016 to 2017). The study in broad terms: An earlier analysis of some 550 of the donors reported 276 Gb of sequence data and roughly 100 million unique TCR beta sequences from 150 million to 200 million T cells. A later analysis re-analyzed previously published TCR beta repertoires from 650 to 800 donors and added high-resolution HLA genotyping to study TCR occurrence patterns. The T cell repertoires of 666 subjects were profiled by immunosequencing and related to cytomegalovirus serostatus. In addition to the first cohort of about 650 subjects, a separate validation cohort of 120 different subjects was used. The number of donors typed differed by locus, with 629-630 for A, B, C, DRB1 and DQB1, more than 500 for DQA1, over 600 for DPA1, and approximately 470 for DPB1. An earlier analysis of 587 of the donors used high-throughput TCR beta sequencing to judge whether each TCR beta V gene segment behaved as functional or pseudogenic. Because of strong linkage in the cohort, roughly five DR-DQ haplotypes were treated as single units for association and clustering. Among about 400 genotyped donors of the cohort, an average of approximately 240,000 unique TCR beta nucleotide sequences was sequenced per donor, of which about 18% were non-productive. A later genetic analysis used genome-wide SNP genotypes for about 60% of the roughly 700 donors, treating that subset as a discovery cohort. About 280 gigabases of sequencing data and approximately 85 million unique TCR sequences were included in an early release covering about 620 HLA-typed donors. The aim of the study was to test whether cataloging public T cell receptors could identify signatures of past pathogen exposure. Donor age, sex, ethnicity and CMV serostatus were collected together with the repertoire data. Of the 300 to 400 genotyped donors, over 65% fell in the genetic ancestry cluster associated with self-reported Caucasian donors. HLA typing covered class I and class II loci at four-digit resolution. Rather than drawing on any new phenotypic data, the later analysis identified candidate immune exposures from TCR beta sequences and the way those sequences occurred across donors. High-throughput TCR immunosequencing, statistical association of individual TCRs with disease status, and machine learning were combined to predict cytomegalovirus infection status. Every repertoire in the discovery cohort had been generated on one and the same sequencing platform.

Library preparation used the immunoSEQ multiplex PCR assay. The multiplex PCR relied on a mix of 60 forward primers for TCR Vbeta segments and 13 reverse primers for TCR Jbeta segments. The CDR3 region of rearranged TCR beta genes was amplified from genomic DNA with a multiplex PCR assay. On the Illumina HiSeq System, the amplified TCR beta libraries were sequenced as 87-base-pair reads. The paper's data handling went like this. In a later analysis, around 80 million unique TCR beta chains were counted across the 500 to 850 repertoires, and about 10 million of these chains were shared by at least two donors. A nearest-neighbor algorithm error-corrected the raw reads and collapsed the reads into unique sequences, merging closely related sequences to remove PCR and sequencing errors. Alignment of CDR3 sequences to IMGT reference sequences was used to assign V, D and J gene segments. For a sequence to be retained, a match of at least six nucleotides was required to both a V gene segment and a J gene segment. Rearrangements were called productive when the CDR3 lacked stop codons and stayed in frame with V and J; all others were non-productive. CDR3 was defined according to IMGT convention as the region running from the second conserved V-encoded cysteine to the conserved J-encoded phenylalanine. The earlier analysis of 587 of the donors excluded any sequence lacking an unambiguous match to a single V gene segment. In an earlier analysis of 450 to 750 of the donors, a V segment was called functional when productive rearrangements were above 56.7%, and segregating when the standard deviation between donors exceeded 5%. A statistical classification framework was developed to diagnose cytomegalovirus status using the catalog of TCR beta chain sequences. V and J gene assignment, in a later analysis, came from comparing TCR nucleotide sequences with IMGT/GENE-DB human TR gene sequences. Using the TCRdist pipeline, a later analysis assigned CDR3 sequences along with most-parsimonious VDJ recombination scenarios. In a later analysis, each TCR beta chain was defined by its CDR3 amino acid sequence together with its V-gene family, and reads without a unique V-gene family were excluded. As a way to deal with suspected cross-contamination and a sequencing artifact, a later analysis dropped 500 to 700 nucleotide sequences that were highly shared and had low generation probability. In a later analysis, a clonal expansion index was calculated for each public chain from normalized within-repertoire ranks of inferred template counts. In a later analysis, generation probabilities were computed using a VDJ recombination model fitted to out-of-frame rearrangements, and the results were checked against IGoR. Hypergeometric tests were used in a later analysis to score TCR-TCR, TCR-HLA and TCR-CMV co-occurrence, with a repertoire-size bias correction applied to the TCR pairs. In a later analysis, false discovery rates were estimated by permuting HLA or CMV assignments 20 times. A later analysis grouped co-occurring TCRs with DBSCAN, adding TCRdist sequence similarity when clustering within HLA-allele-positive subsets. Repertoires with fewer than 30,000 or more than 120,000 public chains were left out of co-occurrence clustering, as were five repertoires with anomalous nucleotide sharing. This immuneACCESS table, as held by TCRdb, lists in-frame sequences with V and J called but not all clones. Of the missing ones, under half trace to an unresolved V gene in checked studies; the others have no known cause. V, J and clone size reflect that table, while D and trimming were determined from the DNA. The sample's clone listing holds more than 55,000 clones. The ten largest clones represent roughly 5.2% of the sample.

Study-level results and caveats: In an earlier analysis of about 600 of the donors, most TCR beta V segments appeared in productive rearrangements about 87% or about 30% of the time, broadly matching IMGT annotations. In the study, around 160 TCR beta chains were listed as associated with cytomegalovirus. HLA typing was unavailable for some donors at each locus, so association tests used only the typed subset. A few of the identified cytomegalovirus-associated TCR beta chains were confirmed in vitro to be specific for cytomegalovirus antigens. Specific HLA alleles were associated with 16,951 TCR beta sequences at a false discovery rate of 0.05 in a later analysis. A later analysis found that TCR association rates varied across HLA loci, with DRB1 alleles showing the most associated TCRs and HLA-C alleles the fewest. In this cohort, only TCR beta chains were sequenced, and detectable features were limited by the absence of alpha or paired-chain data. Across donors, most TCR sequences were observed very rarely, whereas some public TCRs were present in many individuals. Compared with the 666-donor mean, donors in an Asian-associated ancestry cluster had fewer N-insertions in productive TCRs, according to a later genetic analysis. Correlated functional status among segregating V segments might reflect linkage disequilibrium, but an unknown experimental factor could not be ruled out. A group of highly shared sequence variants was considered likely to be a technical artifact of the sequencing pipeline. According to the authors, the approach could potentially be generalized to other disease states and immunological phenotypes. A later analysis found that most CMV-associated TCR beta chains appeared HLA-restricted, with HLA associations seemingly driven largely by CMV exposure. The presence/absence analyses assumed that sequencing depth was roughly uniform across donors, and that assumption may not be true. In a later analysis, HLA-associated TCR beta chains were found to be more clonally expanded and to have lower generation probabilities than equally common non-associated chains. The classifier was reported to diagnose cytomegalovirus status with high specificity and sensitivity in both the original and validation cohorts. Several of the top co-occurrence clusters appeared to be linked to parvovirus B19, influenza, CMV and Epstein-Barr virus, according to a later analysis. The only immune exposure information available for the cohort was CMV serostatus. Because counts were too low, 15 or so rarely observed V segments, including chromosome 9 orphons, were excluded from the earlier analysis of 587 of the donors. When HLA alleles, especially DR and DQ, strongly co-occurred, TCR associations were difficult to assign to individual alleles. A further reported finding was that TCR beta sequences accurately predicted the HLA-A and HLA-B alleles for most subjects in the first cohort. An association between a missense DCLRE1C variant and V-gene and J-gene trimming of TCR beta chains was found in a later genetic analysis and replicated in an independent cohort.

About this clone: The target of this receptor is not known.

The cohort comprised 666 healthy bone marrow donors. All cohort members were sampled while nominally healthy, although unrecorded immune exposures were likely present. The donor tested CMV seropositive, placing the donor among the 250 to 350 seropositive members of the cohort. Every donor gave a peripheral blood sample, and the peripheral blood mononuclear cells from that sample were used for TCR beta sequencing. Genomic DNA extraction from the blood cell samples was performed with the Qiagen DNeasy Blood Extraction Kit. This receptor was taken from a woman aged 40 to 50 in good health and CMV-seropositive. The sample was PBMCs.

The DNA sequence is given as TGTGCCAGCAGAGCTAGGTTGGCGGGGGGGCACAATGAGCAGTTCTTC. This yields the protein CASRARLAGGHNEQFF. This chain is built from TRBV2 and TRBJ2-1, with 9 junctional bases fitting TRBD2. The cysteine opens and the phenylalanine closes a CDR3 of 16 amino acids. Here the CDR3 DNA is all that survives: 48 bases in frame from base 1. V has 6 bases trimmed and J has 5 bases trimmed; junction bases matching no gene number 11. As encoded in the germline V gene, CDR1 is SNHLY while CDR2 is FYNNEI.